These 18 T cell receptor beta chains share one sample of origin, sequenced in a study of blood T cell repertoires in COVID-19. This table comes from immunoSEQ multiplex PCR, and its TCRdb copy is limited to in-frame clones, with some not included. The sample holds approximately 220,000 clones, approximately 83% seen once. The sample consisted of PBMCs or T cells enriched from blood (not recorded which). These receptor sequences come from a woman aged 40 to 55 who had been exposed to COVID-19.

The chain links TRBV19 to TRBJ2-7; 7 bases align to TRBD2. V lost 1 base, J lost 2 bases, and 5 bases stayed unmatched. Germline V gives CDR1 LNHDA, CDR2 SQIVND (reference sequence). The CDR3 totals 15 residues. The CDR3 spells CASSIGSGEAYEQYF. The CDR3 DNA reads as TGTGCCAGTAGTATAGGGAGCGGGGAGGCCTACGAGCAGTACTTC.

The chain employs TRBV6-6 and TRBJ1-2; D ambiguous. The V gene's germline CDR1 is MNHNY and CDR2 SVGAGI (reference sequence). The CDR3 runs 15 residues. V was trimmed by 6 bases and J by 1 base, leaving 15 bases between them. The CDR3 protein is CASSIGLNNNYGYTF. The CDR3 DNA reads TGTGCCAGCAGCATTGGGCTTAACAATAACTATGGCTACACCTTC.

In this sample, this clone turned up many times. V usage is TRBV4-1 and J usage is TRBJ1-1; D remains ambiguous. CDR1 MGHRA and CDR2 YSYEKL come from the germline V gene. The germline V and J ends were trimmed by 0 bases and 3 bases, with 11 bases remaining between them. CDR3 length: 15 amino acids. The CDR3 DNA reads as TGCGCCAGCAGCCAAGAAGATTTGGGAGACACTGAAGCTTTCTTT. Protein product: CASSQEDLGDTEAFF.

CDR3 loop: CAWSGGQGDQPQHF. The DNA of the CDR3 is TGTGCCTGGAGCGGAGGACAGGGGGACCAGCCCCAGCATTTT. The chain couples TRBV30 to TRBJ1-5; TRBD1 matches at 10 bases. V was pared by 3 bases and J by 7 bases, with 6 bases of the junction left unmatched. Germline V gives CDR1 GTSNPN, CDR2 SVGIG (reference sequence). The CDR3 covers 14 residues.

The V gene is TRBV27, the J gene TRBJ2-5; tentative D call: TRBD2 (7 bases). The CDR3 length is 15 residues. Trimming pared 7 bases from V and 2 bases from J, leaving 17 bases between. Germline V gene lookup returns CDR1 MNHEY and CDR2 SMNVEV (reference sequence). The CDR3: CASTSTRGLQETQYF. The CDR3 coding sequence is TGTGCCAGCACCTCTACGCGGGGGCTTCAAGAGACCCAGTACTTC.

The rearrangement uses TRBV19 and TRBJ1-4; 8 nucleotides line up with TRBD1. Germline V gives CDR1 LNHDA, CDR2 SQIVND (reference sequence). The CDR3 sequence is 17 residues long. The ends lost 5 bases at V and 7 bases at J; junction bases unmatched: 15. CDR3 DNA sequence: TGTGCCAGTAGTGACTCGGCCCGGACAGGGAGAGGTGAAAAACTGTTTTTT. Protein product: CASSDSARTGRGEKLFF. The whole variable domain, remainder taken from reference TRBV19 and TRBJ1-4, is DGGITQSPKYLFRKEGQNVTLSCEQNLNHDAMYWYRQDPGQGLRLIYYSQIVNDFQKGDIAEGYSVSREKKESFPLTVTSAQKNPTAFYLCASSDSARTGRGEKLFFGSGTQLSVL.

This CDR3 is CASSVDDRGPSGYTF. CDR3 bases: TGTGCCAGCAGCGTAGACGACAGGGGGCCTTCGGGCTACACCTTC. The V and J genes are TRBV9 and TRBJ1-2, with 10 nucleotides matching TRBD1. Trimming cost V 0 bases and J 8 bases; bases outside gene matches: 7. The CDR3 consists of 15 residues. Per germline, CDR1 SGDLS and CDR2 YYNGEE.

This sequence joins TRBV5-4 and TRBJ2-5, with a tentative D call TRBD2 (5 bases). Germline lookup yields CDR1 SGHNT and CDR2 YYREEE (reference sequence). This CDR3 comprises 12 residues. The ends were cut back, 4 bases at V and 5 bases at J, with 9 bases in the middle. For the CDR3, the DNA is TGTGCCAGCAGCCGGTGGGAGGAGACCCAGTACTTC. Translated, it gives CASSRWEETQYF.

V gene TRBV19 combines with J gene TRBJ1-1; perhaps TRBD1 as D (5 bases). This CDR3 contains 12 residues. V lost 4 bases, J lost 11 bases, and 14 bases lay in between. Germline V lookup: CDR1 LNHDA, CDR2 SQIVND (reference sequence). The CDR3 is CASSRQGGPAFF. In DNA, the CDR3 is TGTGCCAGTAGTAGGCAGGGAGGTCCGGCTTTCTTT.

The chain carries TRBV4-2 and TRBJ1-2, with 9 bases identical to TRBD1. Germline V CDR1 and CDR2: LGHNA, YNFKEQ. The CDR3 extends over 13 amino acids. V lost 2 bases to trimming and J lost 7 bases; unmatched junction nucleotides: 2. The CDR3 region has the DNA TGTGCCAGCAGCCAAACGGGACAGGGTGGCTACACCTTC. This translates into CASSQTGQGGYTF.

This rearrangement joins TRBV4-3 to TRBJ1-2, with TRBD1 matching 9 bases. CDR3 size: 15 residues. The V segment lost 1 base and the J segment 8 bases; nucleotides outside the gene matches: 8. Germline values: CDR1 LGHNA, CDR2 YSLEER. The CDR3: CASSQAGDRGIGYTF. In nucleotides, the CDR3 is TGCGCCAGCAGCCAAGCAGGAGACAGGGGGATAGGCTACACCTTC.

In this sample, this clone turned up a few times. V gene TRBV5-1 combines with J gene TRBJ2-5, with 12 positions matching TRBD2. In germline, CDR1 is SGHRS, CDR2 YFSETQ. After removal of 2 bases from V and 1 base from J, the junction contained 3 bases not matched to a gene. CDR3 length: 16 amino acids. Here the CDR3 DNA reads TGCGCCAGCAGCTTCACTAGCGGGGGGATCCAAGAGACCCAGTACTTC. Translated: CASSFTSGGIQETQYF.

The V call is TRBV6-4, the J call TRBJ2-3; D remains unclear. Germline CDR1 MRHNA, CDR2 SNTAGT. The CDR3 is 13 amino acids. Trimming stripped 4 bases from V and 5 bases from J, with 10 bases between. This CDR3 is CASSAQSRDTQYF. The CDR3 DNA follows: TGTGCCAGCAGTGCACAATCCCGAGATACGCAGTATTTT.

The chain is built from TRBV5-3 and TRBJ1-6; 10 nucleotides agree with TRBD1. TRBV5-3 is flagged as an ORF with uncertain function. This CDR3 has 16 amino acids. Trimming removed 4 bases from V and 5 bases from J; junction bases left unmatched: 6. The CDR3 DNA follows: TGTGCCAGAAGCCGCTCGACAGGGGGCAATAATTCACCCCTCCACTTT. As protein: CARSRSTGGNNSPLHF.

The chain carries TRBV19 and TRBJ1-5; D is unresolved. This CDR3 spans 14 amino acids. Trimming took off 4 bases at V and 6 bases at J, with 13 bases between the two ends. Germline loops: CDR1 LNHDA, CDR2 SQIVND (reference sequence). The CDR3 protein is CASSKETIGQPQHF. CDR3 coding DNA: TGTGCCAGTAGTAAGGAGACTATTGGTCAGCCCCAGCATTTT.

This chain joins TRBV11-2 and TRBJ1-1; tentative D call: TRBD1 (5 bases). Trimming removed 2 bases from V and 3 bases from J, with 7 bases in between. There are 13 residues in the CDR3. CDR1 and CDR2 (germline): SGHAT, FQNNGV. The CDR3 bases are TGTGCCAGCAGCTTAACAGGTTACACTGAAGCTTTCTTT. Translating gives CASSLTGYTEAFF.

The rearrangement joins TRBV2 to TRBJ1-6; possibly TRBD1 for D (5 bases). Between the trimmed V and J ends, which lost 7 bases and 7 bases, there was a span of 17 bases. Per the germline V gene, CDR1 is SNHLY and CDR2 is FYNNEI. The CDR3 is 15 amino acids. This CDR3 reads CASNNWGGANSPLHF. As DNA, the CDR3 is TGTGCCAGCAACAATTGGGGCGGAGCAAATTCACCCCTCCACTTT.

This CDR3 is CASSIVYSYEQYF. The CDR3 DNA follows: TGTGCCAGTAGTATAGTATACTCCTACGAGCAGTACTTC. The chain has TRBV19 and TRBJ2-7; no clear D. The germline gives CDR1 LNHDA, CDR2 SQIVND (reference sequence). The CDR3 sequence is 13 residues long. The germline V and J ends were trimmed by 1 base and 0 bases, with 4 bases remaining between them.